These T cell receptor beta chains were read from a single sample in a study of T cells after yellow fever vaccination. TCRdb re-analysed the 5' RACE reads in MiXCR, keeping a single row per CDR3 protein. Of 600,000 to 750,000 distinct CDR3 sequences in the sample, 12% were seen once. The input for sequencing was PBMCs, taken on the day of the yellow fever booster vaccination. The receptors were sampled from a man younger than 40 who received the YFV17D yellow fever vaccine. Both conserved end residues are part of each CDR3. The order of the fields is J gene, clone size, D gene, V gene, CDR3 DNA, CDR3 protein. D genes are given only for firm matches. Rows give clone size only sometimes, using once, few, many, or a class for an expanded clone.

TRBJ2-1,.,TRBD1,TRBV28,TGTGCCAGCGGGACAGGGGGTAGGAATGAGCAGTTCTTC,CASGTGGRNEQFF
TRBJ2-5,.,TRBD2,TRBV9,TGTGCCAGCAGCGTAGGGCTAGCGGGGATGGAGACCCAGTACTTC,CASSVGLAGMETQYF
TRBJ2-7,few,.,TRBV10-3,TGTGCCATCAGTGTTGACTCCTACGAGCAGTACTTC,CAISVDSYEQYF
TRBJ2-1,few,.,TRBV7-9,TGTGCCAGCAGCTTAGAGGAGAGGTTCTTC,CASSLEERFF
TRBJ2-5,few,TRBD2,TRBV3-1,TGTGCCAGCAGCCACTCATCTAGCGGGAGGGCCGTAAAGACCCAGTACTTC,CASSHSSSGRAVKTQYF
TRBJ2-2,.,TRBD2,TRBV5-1,TGCGCCAGCAGCGTGACTAGCGGGGCCCCCGGGGAGCTGTTTTTT,CASSVTSGAPGELFF
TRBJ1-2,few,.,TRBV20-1,TGCAGTGCTAGAGGATTGGGGGATCAAGACGGCTACACCTTC,CSARGLGDQDGYTF
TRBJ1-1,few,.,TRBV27,TGTGCCAGCAGTTTGCGGGGTCCTGTGGCTGAAGCTTTCTTT,CASSLRGPVAEAFF
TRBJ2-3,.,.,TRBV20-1,TGCAGTGGAGGGGGAGGGGCCAAGGATACGCAGTATTTT,CSGGGGAKDTQYF
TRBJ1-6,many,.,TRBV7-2,TGTGCCAGCAGCCCCCCCCCCACGAGGTCACCCCTCCACTTT,CASSPPPTRSPLHF
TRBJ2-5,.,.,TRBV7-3,TGTGCCAGCAGCCGCACAGTCACGGAGACCCAGTACTTC,CASSRTVTETQYF
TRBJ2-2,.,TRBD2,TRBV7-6,TGTGCCAGCAGCTCCTATTTAGCGGGAGGGTCCACCGGGGAGCTGTTTTTT,CASSSYLAGGSTGELFF
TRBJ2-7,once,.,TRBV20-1,TGCAGTGCTAGACCGGGGCACCTCTCCTACGAGCAGTACTTC,CSARPGHLSYEQYF
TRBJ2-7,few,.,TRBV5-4,TGTGCCAGCAGCCCTAAGGAGGTTACCGGGCCCTCCTACGAGCAGTACTTC,CASSPKEVTGPSYEQYF
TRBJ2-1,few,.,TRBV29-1,TGCAGCGTGGTTGGAGGGCAGGGGGTGAATGAGCAGTTCTTC,CSVVGGQGVNEQFF
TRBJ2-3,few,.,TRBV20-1,TGCAGTGCTAGGCTACAACAGGGTAGCACAGATACGCAGTATTTT,CSARLQQGSTDTQYF
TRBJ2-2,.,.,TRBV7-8,TGTGCCAGCAGCTACACTATCTCAGGGGTCCGAACCGGGGAGCTGTTTTTT,CASSYTISGVRTGELFF
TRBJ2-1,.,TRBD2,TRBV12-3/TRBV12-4,TGTGCCAGCAGTGGAGCGGGAGGGCAGTACAATGAGCAGTTCTTC,CASSGAGGQYNEQFF
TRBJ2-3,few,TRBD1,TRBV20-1,TGCAGTGCTATCCCAGGGGGCCCCACAGATACGCAGTATTTT,CSAIPGGPTDTQYF
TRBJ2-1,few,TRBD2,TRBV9,TGTGCCAGCAGCGTAGCTTCTAGCGGGAACAATGAGCAGTTCTTC,CASSVASSGNNEQFF
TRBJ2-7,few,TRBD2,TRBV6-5,TGTGCCAGCAGGGCTAGCGGGAGGGGGGGGACTTACGAGCAGTACTTC,CASRASGRGGTYEQYF
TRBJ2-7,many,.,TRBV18,TGTGCCAGCTCACCAGCCCAGCGGGCCGCCTACGAGCAGTACTTC,CASSPAQRAAYEQYF
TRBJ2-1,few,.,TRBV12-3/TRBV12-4,TGTGCCAGCAGCCATCCCTACAATGAGCAGTTCTTC,CASSHPYNEQFF
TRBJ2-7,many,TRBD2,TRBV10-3,TGTGCCATCAGTGTCCGGGGGGCCTACGAGCAGTACTTC,CAISVRGAYEQYF
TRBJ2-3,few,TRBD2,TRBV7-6,TGTGCCAGCAGCCCCCACGCTAGCGGGCAAACAGATACGCAGTATTTT,CASSPHASGQTDTQYF
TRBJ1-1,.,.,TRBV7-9,TGTGCCAGCAGCTTAGGACATCCGGGACGATTAAACACTGAAGCTTTCTTT,CASSLGHPGRLNTEAFF
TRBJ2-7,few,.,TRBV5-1,TGCGCCAGCAGCCCCCGGGGGAGCAGCTCCTACGAGCAGTACTTC,CASSPRGSSSYEQYF
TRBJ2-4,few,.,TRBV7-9,TGTGCCAGCAGCTCAACCCCCAGGGGGGAAAGAAACATTCAGTACTTC,CASSSTPRGERNIQYF
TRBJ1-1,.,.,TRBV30,TGTGCCTGGAGTGTACTACTCGGTTCAGGCCTCCAGACTGAAGCTTTCTTT,CAWSVLLGSGLQTEAFF
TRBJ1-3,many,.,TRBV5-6,TGTGCCAGTACGACGGCCTCTGGAAACACCATATATTTT,CASTTASGNTIYF
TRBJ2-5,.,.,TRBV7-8,TGTGCCAGCAGCTCTCCGCCCCCCCGGGGGACCCAGTACTTC,CASSSPPPRGTQYF
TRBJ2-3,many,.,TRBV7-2,TGTGCCAGCAGCAGGCCAGATACGCAGTATTTT,CASSRPDTQYF
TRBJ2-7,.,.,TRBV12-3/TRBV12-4,TGTGCCAGCAGTACCGACCCGATCGGGTCCGAGCAGTACTTC,CASSTDPIGSEQYF
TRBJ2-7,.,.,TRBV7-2,TGTGCCAGCAGCTCCTACAACTCCTACGAGCAGTACTTC,CASSSYNSYEQYF
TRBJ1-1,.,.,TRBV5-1,TGCGCCAGCAGCTTGGAGCTCGGTCGGGGGAGCACTGAAGCTTTCTTT,CASSLELGRGSTEAFF
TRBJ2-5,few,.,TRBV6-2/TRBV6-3,TGTGCCAGCAGTTACTCTCGTAGCGGAGTGCAAGAGACCCAGTACTTC,CASSYSRSGVQETQYF
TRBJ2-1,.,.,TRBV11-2,TGTGCCAGCAGCTTAGCCAGGGGAGGTGAGCAGTTCTTC,CASSLARGGEQFF
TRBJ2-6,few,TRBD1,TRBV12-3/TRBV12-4,TGTGCCAGCAGCCTGACAGGGGGCGGTGGGGCCAACGTCCTGACTTTC,CASSLTGGGGANVLTF
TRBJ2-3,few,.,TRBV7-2,TGTGCCAGCAGCATACAAGCGGGCGCCTCCACAGATACGCAGTATTTT,CASSIQAGASTDTQYF
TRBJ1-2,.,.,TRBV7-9,TGTGCCAGCAGCTTTGACCTAACCTCGAGGCGCTACACCTTC,CASSFDLTSRRYTF
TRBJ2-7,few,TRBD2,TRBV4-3,TGCGCCAGCAGCCAAGCTTTCGGCGGGAGGTCGCTATACGAGCAGTACTTC,CASSQAFGGRSLYEQYF
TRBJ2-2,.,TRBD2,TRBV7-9,TGTGCCAGCAGCGAGCAACTAGCGGGAGATGACACCGGGGAGCTGTCTTTT,CASSEQLAGDDTGELSF
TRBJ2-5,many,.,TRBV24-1,TGTGCCACCAGTGACCCTACGCGTCAGTCTGAGGGCTTATACGGAGAGACCCAGTACTTC,CATSDPTRQSEGLYGETQYF
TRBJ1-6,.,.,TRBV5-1,TGCGCCAGCAGCTTGGTCACAGGCTTGCAGGGATATAATTCACCCCTCCACTTT,CASSLVTGLQGYNSPLHF
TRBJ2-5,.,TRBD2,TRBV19,TGTGCCCTGAGAACTCCCGTCCCCCAATCTAGCGGGACGGCCTTGTGGGAGACCCAGTACTTC,CALRTPVPQSSGTALWETQYF
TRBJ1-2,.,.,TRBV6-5,TGTGCCAGCAGTTACGAGCCCTTTGACTATGGCTACACCTTC,CASSYEPFDYGYTF
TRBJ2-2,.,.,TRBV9,TGTGCCAGCAGCGAATCTTGGGCAGAGACAAACACCGGGGAGCTGTTTTTT,CASSESWAETNTGELFF
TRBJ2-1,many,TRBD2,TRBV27,TGTGCCAGCAGTCCTAGCGGGAGGAGTTCTAATGAGCAGTTCTTC,CASSPSGRSSNEQFF
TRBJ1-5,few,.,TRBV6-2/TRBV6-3,TGTGCCAGCAGCCGGACCCTTACTGTTAACCATCAGCCCCAGCATTTT,CASSRTLTVNHQPQHF
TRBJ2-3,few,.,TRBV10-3,TGTGCCATCAGCTCGGACAGATACACAGATACGCAGTATTTT,CAISSDRYTDTQYF
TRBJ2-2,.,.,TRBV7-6,TGTGCCAGCAGCTTAGATGAAGGCAGGGAGCTGTTTTTT,CASSLDEGRELFF
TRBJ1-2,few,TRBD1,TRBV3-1,TGTGCCAGCAGCCCACCGGGACAGGGATCCTACACCTTC,CASSPPGQGSYTF
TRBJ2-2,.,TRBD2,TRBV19,TGTGCCAGTAGTCCCGGGACTAGCGGGAGTTTTTCCGGGGAGCTGTTTTTT,CASSPGTSGSFSGELFF
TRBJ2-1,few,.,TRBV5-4,TGTGCCAGCAGCTTGCGGAGGGACATGTACAATGAGCAGTTCTTC,CASSLRRDMYNEQFF
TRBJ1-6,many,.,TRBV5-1,TGCGCCAGCAGCTTAGATAATTCACCCCTCCACTTT,CASSLDNSPLHF
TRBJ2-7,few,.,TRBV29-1,TGCAGCGGTGGGGGCCTCCCGGGAGAGCAGTACTTC,CSGGGLPGEQYF
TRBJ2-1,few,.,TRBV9,TGTGCCAGCAGCGGAGGACGGAATGAAGATTACAATGAGCAGTTCTTC,CASSGGRNEDYNEQFF
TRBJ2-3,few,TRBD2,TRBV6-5,TGTGCCAGCAGTTACTCGACTAGCGGGGTCACAGATACGCAGTATTTT,CASSYSTSGVTDTQYF